This is a list of T cell receptor beta chains from one sample in a study of CD8 T cells in Susac syndrome. TCRdb independently ran MiXCR on the immunoSEQ multiplex PCR reads; one entry per CDR3 protein. The sample records a few hundred thousand distinct CDR3 sequences, just under 95% being singletons. Sequencing was carried out using CD4+ T cells from PBMCs. The receptors were gathered from a human donor with multiple sclerosis. CDR3s include the opening cysteine and the closing phenylalanine or tryptophan. A D gene is named only where the DNA matches it firmly.

v_call	j_call	d_call	cdr3_aa	cdr3_nt
TRBV7-8	TRBJ2-2	TRBD1	CASSVSGTAENTGELFF	TGTGCCAGCAGCGTATCCGGGACAGCCGAGAACACCGGGGAGCTGTTTTTT
TRBV24-1	TRBJ2-5	NA	CATSEGGATQETQYF	TGTGCCACCTCGGAGGGGGGAGCGACGCAAGAGACCCAGTACTTC
TRBV10-3	TRBJ2-3	TRBD2	CAITGTSGGLGYF	TGTGCCATCACCGGGACTAGCGGGGGGTTGGGGTATTTT
TRBV30	TRBJ2-7	NA	CAWSGNYEQYF	TGTGCCTGGAGTGGCAACTACGAGCAGTACTTC
TRBV7-3	TRBJ1-2	NA	CASSLNHLDGYTF	TGTGCCAGCAGCTTAAACCACTTGGATGGCTACACCTTC
TRBV30	TRBJ2-1	TRBD1	CAWTQGVSYNEQFF	TGTGCCTGGACCCAGGGGGTTTCCTACAATGAGCAGTTCTTC
TRBV12-3/TRBV12-4	TRBJ1-3	NA	CASSSARNTIYF	TGTGCCAGCAGCTCGGCCCGAAACACCATATATTTT
TRBV27	TRBJ1-5	NA	CASSFLGQSNQPQHF	TGTGCCAGCAGTTTCCTTGGTCAGAGCAATCAGCCCCAGCATTTT
TRBV29-1	TRBJ2-6	NA	CSVGASGANVLTF	TGCAGCGTTGGGGCATCTGGGGCCAACGTCCTGACTTTC
TRBV9	TRBJ1-6	NA	CASSERQAVSSPLHF	TGTGCCAGCAGCGAGAGACAGGCGGTTAGTTCACCCCTCCACTTT
TRBV29-1	TRBJ1-1	TRBD1	CSAGTGLNTEAFF	TGCAGCGCAGGGACAGGACTGAACACTGAAGCTTTCTTT
TRBV18	TRBJ1-1	NA	CASSPQSNTEAFF	TGTGCCAGCTCACCACAGAGTAACACTGAAGCTTTCTTT
TRBV3-1	TRBJ2-7	NA	CASSHADSRSSYEQYF	TGTGCCAGCAGCCACGCCGACTCACGGTCTTCCTACGAGCAGTACTTC
TRBV20-1	TRBJ2-7	NA	CSARGRASSYEQYF	TGCAGTGCCAGGGGCAGGGCCAGCTCCTACGAGCAGTACTTC
TRBV30	TRBJ2-3	NA	CAWLDRRGADTQYF	TGTGCCTGGTTGGACAGAAGAGGGGCAGATACGCAGTATTTT
TRBV29-1	TRBJ2-1	NA	CSVGDIYNEQFF	TGCAGCGTTGGCGACATCTACAATGAGCAGTTCTTC
TRBV30	TRBJ2-1	NA	CAWRVTGAAPNEQFF	TGTGCCTGGAGGGTAACGGGGGCAGCACCCAATGAGCAGTTCTTC
TRBV5-1	TRBJ2-3	TRBD2	CASDPSGETTDTQYF	TGCGCCAGCGATCCTAGCGGGGAAACCACAGATACGCAGTATTTT
TRBV7-2	TRBJ2-1	TRBD2	CASSSAVSGVEQFF	TGTGCCAGCAGCTCGGCGGTTAGCGGGGTTGAGCAGTTCTTC
TRBV29-1	TRBJ1-5	NA	CSYSKGGGNQPQHF	TGCAGCTACTCTAAGGGGGGCGGAAATCAGCCCCAGCATTTT